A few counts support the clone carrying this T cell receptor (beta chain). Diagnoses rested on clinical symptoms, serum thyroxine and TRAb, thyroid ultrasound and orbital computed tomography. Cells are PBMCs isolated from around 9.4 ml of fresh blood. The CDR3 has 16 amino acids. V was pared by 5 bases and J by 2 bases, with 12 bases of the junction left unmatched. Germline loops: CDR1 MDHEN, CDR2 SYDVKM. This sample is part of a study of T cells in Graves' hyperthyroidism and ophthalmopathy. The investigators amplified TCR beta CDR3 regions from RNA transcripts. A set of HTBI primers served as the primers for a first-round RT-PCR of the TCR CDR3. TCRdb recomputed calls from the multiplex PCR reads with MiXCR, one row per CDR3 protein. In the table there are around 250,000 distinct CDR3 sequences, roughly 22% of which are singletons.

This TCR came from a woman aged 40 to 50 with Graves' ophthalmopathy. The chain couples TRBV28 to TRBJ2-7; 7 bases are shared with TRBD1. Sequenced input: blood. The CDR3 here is CASSKGARGRPYEQYF. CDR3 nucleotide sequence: TGTGCCAGCAGTAAAGGCGCTAGGGGGCGCCCCTACGAGCAGTACTTC.